This T cell receptor beta chain emerged from a study of vaccination and CD4 T cells after COVID-19. Study details: The makeup of the convalescents was six males and four females, two of them Hispanic. Overlapping spike peptides of SARS-CoV-2, HCoV-NL63, HCoV-OC43 and HCoV-229E stimulated the cells.

The treatment was: approximately 9-day PBMC culture with coronavirus spike peptide pools or control peptides (ViraFEST assay). Following expansion of antigen-specific T cells with peptide pools, ViraFEST then sequenced TCRs. A note on this clonotype: Antigen: not known.

Study-wide results and caveats: Spike mono-reactivity was evident in 304 of the 307 vaccine-specific clones derived from convalescent patients.

Researchers used the Oncomine TCR Beta short-read assay to sequence DNA from cultured CD4+ T cells. MiXCR, applied by TCRdb to the PCR reads, yields one record per CDR3 protein. The table lists more than 11,000 distinct CDR3 sequences, 50% to 55% of them singletons. This CDR3 has 13 amino acids. Per germline, CDR1 MNHNS and CDR2 SASEGT. Trimming removed 6 bases at V and 9 bases at J, with 17 bases between. The sample comprised CD4+ T cells from blood, cultured in vitro. This sequence was found in a human donor who had recovered from COVID-19. V is TRBV6-1 and J is TRBJ2-5, with a tentative D call TRBD1 (6 bases). For the CDR3, the DNA is TGTGCCAGCAGCCTACAGGGCGAGGGGGCCCAGTACTTC. Its protein product is CASSLQGEGAQYF.